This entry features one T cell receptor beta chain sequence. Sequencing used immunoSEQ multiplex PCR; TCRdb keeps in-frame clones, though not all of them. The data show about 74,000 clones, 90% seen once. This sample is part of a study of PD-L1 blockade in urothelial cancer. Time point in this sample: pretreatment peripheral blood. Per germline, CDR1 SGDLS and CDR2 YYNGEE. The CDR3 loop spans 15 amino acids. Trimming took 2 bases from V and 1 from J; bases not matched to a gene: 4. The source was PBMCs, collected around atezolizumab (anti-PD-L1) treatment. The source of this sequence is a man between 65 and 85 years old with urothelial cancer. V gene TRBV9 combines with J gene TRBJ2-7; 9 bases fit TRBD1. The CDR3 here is CASSVSGQGSYEQYF. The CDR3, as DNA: TGTGCCAGCAGCGTTTCGGGACAGGGATCCTACGAGCAGTACTTC.